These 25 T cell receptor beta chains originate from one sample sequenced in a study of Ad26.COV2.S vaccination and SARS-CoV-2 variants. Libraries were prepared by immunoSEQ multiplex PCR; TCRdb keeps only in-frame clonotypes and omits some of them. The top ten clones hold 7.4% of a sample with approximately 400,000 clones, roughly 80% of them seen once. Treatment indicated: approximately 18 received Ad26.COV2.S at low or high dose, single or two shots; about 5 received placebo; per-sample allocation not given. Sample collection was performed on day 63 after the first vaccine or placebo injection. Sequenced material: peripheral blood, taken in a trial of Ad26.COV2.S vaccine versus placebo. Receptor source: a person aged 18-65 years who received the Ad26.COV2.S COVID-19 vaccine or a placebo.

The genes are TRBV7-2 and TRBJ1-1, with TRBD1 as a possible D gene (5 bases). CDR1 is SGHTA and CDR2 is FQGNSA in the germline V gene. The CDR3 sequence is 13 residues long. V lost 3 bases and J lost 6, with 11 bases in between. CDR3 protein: CASSFDTGAEAFF. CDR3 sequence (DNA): TGTGCCAGCAGCTTTGATACAGGAGCTGAAGCTTTCTTT.

The CDR3 is CASSRRSGDSYEQYF. The CDR3 DNA sequence: TGTGCCAGCAGCCGTAGGTCAGGGGACTCCTACGAGCAGTACTTC. The chain carries TRBV7-9 and TRBJ2-7; a weak D match, TRBD1 (6 bases). Trimming pared 5 bases from V and 0 bases from J, leaving 14 bases between. The CDR3 length is 15 residues. The germline V gene has CDR1 SEHNR and CDR2 FQNEAQ (reference sequence).

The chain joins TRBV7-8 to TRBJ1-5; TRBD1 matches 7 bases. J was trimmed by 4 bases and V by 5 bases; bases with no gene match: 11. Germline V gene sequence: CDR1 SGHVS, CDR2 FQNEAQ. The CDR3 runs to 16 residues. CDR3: CASSLVNRGPNQPQHF. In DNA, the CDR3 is TGTGCCAGCAGCCTAGTTAACAGGGGTCCAAATCAGCCCCAGCATTTT.

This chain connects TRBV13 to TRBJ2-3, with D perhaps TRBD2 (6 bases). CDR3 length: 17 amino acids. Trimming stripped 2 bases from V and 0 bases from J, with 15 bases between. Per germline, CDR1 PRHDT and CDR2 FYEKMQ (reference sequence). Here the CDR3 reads CASSLTFSGISTDTQYF. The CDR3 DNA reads TGTGCCAGCAGCTTAACCTTTAGCGGAATTAGCACAGATACGCAGTATTTT.

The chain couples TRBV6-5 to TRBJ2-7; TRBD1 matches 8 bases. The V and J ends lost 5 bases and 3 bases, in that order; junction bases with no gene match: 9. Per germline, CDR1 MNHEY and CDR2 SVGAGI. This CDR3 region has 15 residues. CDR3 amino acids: CASSPDRAVSYEQYF. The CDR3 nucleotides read TGTGCCAGCAGTCCGGACAGGGCGGTAAGCTACGAGCAGTACTTC.

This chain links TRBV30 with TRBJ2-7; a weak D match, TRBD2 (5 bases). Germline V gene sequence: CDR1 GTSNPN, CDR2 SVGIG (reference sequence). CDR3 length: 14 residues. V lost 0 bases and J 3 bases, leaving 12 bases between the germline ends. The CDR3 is CAWSVGGPDYEQYF. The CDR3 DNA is TGTGCCTGGAGTGTAGGCGGGCCCGACTACGAGCAGTACTTC. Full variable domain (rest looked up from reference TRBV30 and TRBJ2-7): SQTIHQWPATLVQPVGSPLSLECTVEGTSNPNLYWYRQAAGRGLQLLFYSVGIGQISSEVPQNLSASRPQDRQFILSSKKLLLSDSGFYLCAWSVGGPDYEQYFGPGTRLTVT.

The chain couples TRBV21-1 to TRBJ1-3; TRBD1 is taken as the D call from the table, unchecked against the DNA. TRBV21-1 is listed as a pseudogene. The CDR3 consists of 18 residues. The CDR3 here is CASTLTRGTGGIGNTIYF. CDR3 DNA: TGTGCCAGCACCCTGACACGAGGGACAGGGGGCATTGGAAACACCATATATTTT.

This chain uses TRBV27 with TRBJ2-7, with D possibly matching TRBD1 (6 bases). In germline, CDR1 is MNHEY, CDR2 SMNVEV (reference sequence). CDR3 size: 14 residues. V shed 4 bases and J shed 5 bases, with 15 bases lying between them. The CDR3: CASSSLDSWDEQYF. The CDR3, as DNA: TGTGCCAGCAGTTCCCTGGACAGCTGGGACGAGCAGTACTTC.

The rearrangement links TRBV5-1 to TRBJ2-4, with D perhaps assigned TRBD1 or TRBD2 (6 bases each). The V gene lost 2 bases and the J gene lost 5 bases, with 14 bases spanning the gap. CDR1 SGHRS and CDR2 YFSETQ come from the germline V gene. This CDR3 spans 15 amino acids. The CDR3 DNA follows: TGCGCCAGCAGCTTCGGAGGGGCAGGGGAAAACATTCAGTACTTC. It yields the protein CASSFGGAGENIQYF.

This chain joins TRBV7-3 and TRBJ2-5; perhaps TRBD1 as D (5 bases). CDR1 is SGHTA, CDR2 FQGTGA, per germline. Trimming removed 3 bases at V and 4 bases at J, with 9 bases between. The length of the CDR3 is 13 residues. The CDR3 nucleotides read TGTGCCAGCAGCTTCCAGGGTGGAGAGACCCAGTACTTC. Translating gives CASSFQGGETQYF. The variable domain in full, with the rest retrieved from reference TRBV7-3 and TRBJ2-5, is GAGVSQTPSNKVTEKGKYVELRCDPISGHTALYWYRQSLGQGPEFLIYFQGTGAADDSGLPNDRFFAVRPEGSVSTLKIQRTERGDSAVYLCASSFQGGETQYFGPGTRLLVL.

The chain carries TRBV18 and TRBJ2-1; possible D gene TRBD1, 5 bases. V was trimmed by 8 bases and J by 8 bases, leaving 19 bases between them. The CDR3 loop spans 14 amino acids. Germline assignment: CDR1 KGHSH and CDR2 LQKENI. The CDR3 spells CASGGAAPGDEQFF. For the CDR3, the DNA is TGTGCCAGCGGTGGGGCGGCCCCCGGTGATGAGCAGTTCTTC.

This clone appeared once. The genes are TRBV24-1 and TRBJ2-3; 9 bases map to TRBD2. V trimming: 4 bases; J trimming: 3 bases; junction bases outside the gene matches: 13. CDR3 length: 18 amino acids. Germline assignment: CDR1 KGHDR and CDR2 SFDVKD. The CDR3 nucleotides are TGTGCCACCAGTGAACTGACCCGAGCGGGAGGTTCAACAGATACGCAGTATTTT. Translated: CATSELTRAGGSTDTQYF.

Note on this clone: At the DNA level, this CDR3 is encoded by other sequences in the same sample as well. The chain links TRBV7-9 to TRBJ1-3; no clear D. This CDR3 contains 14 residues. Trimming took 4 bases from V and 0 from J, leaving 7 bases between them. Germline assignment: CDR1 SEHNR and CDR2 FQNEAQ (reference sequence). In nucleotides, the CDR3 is TGTGCCAGCAGCTCAGGACCCTCTGGAAACACCATATATTTT. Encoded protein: CASSSGPSGNTIYF.

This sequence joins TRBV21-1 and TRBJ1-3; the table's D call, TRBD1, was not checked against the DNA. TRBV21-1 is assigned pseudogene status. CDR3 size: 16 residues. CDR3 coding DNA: TGTGCCAGCAGCAAAACAGGGGGAAGCTCTGGAAACACCATATATTTT. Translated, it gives CASSKTGGSSGNTIYF.

The CDR3 sequence is CASSRQVINLNTEAFF. As DNA, the CDR3 is TGTGCCAGCAGCCGACAGGTTATTAATCTGAACACTGAAGCTTTCTTT. J is TRBJ1-1 and V is TRBV6-4; D possibly corresponds to TRBD1 (6 bases). This CDR3 is built from 16 residues. Trimming cost V 6 bases and J 0 bases, with 17 bases left between them. The V gene's germline CDR1 is MRHNA and CDR2 SNTAGT.

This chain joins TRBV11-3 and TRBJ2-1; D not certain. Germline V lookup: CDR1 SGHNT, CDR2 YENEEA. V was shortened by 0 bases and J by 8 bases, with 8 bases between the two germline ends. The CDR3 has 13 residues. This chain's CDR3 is CASSLDLQDEQFF. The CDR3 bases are TGTGCCAGCAGCTTAGATCTCCAGGATGAGCAGTTCTTC.

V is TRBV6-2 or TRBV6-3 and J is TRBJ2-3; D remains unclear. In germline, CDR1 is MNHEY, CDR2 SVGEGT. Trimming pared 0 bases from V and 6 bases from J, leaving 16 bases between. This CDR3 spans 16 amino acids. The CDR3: CASSYSMIWVQDTQYF. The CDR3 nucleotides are TGTGCCAGCAGTTACTCGATGATCTGGGTACAGGATACGCAGTATTTT.

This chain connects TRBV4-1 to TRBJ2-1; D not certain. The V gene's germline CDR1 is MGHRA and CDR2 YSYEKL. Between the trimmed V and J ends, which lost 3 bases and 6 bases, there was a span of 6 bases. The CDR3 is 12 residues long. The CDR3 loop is CASSHPSNEQFF. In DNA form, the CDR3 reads TGCGCCAGCAGCCACCCCTCCAATGAGCAGTTCTTC.

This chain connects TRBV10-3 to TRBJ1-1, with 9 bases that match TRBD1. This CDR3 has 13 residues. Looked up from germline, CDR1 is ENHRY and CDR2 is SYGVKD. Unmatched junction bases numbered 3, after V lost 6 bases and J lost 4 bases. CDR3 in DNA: TGTGCCATCAGACCGGACAGGGGCACTGAAGCTTTCTTT. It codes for CAIRPDRGTEAFF.

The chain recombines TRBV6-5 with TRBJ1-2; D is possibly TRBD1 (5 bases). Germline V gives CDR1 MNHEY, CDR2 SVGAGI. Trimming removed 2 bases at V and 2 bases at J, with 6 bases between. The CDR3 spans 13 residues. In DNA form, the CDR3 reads TGTGCCAGCAGTTACAAGGGGAACTATGGCTACACCTTC. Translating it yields CASSYKGNYGYTF.

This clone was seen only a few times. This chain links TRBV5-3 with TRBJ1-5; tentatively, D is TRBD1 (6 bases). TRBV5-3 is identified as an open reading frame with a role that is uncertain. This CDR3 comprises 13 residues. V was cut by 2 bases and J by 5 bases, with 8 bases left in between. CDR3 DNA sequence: TGTGCCAGAAGCTTTCCAGGGGATCAGCCCCAGCATTTT. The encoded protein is CARSFPGDQPQHF.

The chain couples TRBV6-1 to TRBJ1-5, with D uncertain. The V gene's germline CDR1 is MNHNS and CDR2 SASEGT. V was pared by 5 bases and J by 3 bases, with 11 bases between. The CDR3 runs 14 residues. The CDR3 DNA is TGTGCCAGCAGTCACCGGGCCCTCAATCAGCCCCAGCATTTT. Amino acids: CASSHRALNQPQHF.

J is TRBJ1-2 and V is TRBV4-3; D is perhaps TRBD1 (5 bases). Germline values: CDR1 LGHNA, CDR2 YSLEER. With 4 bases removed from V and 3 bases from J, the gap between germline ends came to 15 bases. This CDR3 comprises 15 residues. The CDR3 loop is CASSPMGGEHYGYTF. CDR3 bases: TGCGCCAGCAGCCCCATGGGGGGGGAGCACTATGGCTACACCTTC.

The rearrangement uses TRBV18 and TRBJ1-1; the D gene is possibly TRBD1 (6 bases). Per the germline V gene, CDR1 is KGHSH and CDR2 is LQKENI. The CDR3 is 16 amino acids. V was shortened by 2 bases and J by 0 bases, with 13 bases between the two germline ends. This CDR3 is CASSPTGMAMNTEAFF. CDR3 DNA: TGTGCCAGCTCACCAACAGGGATGGCTATGAACACTGAAGCTTTCTTT.

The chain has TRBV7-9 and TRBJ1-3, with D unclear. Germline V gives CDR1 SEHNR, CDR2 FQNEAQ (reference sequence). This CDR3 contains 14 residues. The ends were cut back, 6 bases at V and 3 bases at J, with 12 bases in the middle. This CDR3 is CASRATASGNTIYF. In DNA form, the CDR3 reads TGTGCCAGCAGGGCGACGGCTAGTGGAAACACCATATATTTT.